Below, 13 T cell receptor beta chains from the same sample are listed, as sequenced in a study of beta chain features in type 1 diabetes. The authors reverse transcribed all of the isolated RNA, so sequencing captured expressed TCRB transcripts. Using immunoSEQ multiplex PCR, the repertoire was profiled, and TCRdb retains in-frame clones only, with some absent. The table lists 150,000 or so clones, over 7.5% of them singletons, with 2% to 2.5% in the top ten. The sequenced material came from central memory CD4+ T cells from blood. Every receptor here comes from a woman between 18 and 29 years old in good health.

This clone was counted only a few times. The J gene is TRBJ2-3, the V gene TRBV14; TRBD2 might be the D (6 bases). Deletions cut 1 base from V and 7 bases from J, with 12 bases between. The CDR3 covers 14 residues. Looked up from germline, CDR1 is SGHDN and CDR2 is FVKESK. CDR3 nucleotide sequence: TGTGCCAGCAGCCAAGCGGGAGCGTCCAATACGCAGTATTTT. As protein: CASSQAGASNTQYF. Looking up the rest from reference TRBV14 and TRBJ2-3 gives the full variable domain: EAGVTQFPSHSVIEKGQTVTLRCDPISGHDNLYWYRRVMGKEIKFLLHFVKESKQDESGMPNNRFLAERTGGTYSTLKVQPAELEDSGVYFCASSQAGASNTQYFGPGTRLTVL.

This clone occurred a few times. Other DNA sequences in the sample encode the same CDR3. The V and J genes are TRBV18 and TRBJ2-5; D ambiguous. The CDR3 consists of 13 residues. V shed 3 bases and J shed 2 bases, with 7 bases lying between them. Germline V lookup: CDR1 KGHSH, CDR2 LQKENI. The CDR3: CASSPGRQETQYF. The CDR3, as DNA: TGTGCCAGCTCACCGGGCAGACAAGAGACCCAGTACTTC.

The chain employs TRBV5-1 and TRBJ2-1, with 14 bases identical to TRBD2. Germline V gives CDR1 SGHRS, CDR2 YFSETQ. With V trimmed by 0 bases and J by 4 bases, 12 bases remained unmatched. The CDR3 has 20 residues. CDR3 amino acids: CASSLVGTSGGPDRYNEQFF. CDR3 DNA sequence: TGCGCCAGCAGCTTGGTCGGGACTAGCGGGGGCCCAGACCGGTACAATGAGCAGTTCTTC.

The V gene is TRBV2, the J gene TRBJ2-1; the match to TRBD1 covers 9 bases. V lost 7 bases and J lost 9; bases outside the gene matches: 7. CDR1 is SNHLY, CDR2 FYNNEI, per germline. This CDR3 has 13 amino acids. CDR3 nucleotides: TGTGCCAGCACCTCACAGGGGGCCGCTGAGCAGTTCTTC. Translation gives CASTSQGAAEQFF.

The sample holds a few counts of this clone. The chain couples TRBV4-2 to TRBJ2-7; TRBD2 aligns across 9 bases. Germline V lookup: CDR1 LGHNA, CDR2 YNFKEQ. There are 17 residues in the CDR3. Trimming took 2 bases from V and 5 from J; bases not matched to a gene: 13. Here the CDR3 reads CASSQFQTGTSSHEQYF. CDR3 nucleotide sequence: TGTGCCAGCAGCCAATTTCAAACCGGGACTAGCAGCCACGAGCAGTACTTC.

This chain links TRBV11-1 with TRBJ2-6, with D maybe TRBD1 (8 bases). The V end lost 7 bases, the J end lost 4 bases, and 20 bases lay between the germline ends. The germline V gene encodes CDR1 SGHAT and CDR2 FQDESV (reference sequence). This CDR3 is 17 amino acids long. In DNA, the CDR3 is TGTGCCAGCACTCCGGGGGGCAGGACAGGGGGGGCCAACGTCCTGACTTTC. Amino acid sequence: CASTPGGRTGGANVLTF. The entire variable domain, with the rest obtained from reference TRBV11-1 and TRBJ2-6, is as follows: EAEVAQSPRYKITEKSQAVAFWCDPISGHATLYWYRQILGQGPELLVQFQDESVVDDSQLPKDRFSAERLKGVDSTLKIQPAELGDSAMYLCASTPGGRTGGANVLTFGAGSRLTVL.

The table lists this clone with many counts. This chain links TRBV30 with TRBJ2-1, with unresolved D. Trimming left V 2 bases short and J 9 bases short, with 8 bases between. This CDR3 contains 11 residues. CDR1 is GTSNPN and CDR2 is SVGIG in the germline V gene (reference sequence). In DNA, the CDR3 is TGTGCCTGGAGTAGAGAGAGTGAGCAGTTCTTC. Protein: CAWSRESEQFF.

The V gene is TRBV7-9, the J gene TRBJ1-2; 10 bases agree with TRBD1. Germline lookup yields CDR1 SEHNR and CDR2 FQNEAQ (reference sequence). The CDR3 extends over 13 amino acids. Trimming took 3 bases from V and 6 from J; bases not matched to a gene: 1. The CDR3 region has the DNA TGTGCCAGCAGCTTTGGACAGGGGGATGGCTACACCTTC. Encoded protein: CASSFGQGDGYTF. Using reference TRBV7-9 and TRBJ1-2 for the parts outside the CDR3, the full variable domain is DTGVSQNPRHKITKRGQNVTFRCDPISEHNRLYWYRQTLGQGPEFLTYFQNEAQLEKSRLLSDRFSAERPKGSFSTLEIQRTEQGDSAMYLCASSFGQGDGYTFGSGTRLTVV.

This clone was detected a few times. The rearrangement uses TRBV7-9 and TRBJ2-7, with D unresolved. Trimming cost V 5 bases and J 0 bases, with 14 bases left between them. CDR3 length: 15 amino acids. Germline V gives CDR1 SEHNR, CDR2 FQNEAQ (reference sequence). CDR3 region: CASSPSSWSSYEQYF. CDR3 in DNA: TGTGCCAGCAGCCCCTCGTCCTGGAGCTCCTACGAGCAGTACTTC.

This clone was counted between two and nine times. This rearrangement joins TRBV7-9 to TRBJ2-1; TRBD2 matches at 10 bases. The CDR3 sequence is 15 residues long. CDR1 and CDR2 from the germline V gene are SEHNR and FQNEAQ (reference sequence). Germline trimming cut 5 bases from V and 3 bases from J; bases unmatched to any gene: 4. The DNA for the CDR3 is TGTGCCAGCAGCCTTAGCGGGAGGAACTACAATGAGCAGTTCTTC. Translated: CASSLSGRNYNEQFF.

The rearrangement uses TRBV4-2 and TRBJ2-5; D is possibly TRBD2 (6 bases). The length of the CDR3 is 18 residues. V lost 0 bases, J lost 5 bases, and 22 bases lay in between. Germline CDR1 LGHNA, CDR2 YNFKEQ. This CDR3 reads CASSQDKTAGGLAETQYF. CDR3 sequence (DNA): TGTGCCAGCAGCCAAGATAAGACAGCCGGCGGGCTAGCGGAGACCCAGTACTTC.

CDR3 sequence: CASSYTGTSSGYEQYF. The CDR3 DNA is TGTGCCAGCAGTTACACCGGGACTAGCTCAGGATACGAGCAGTACTTC. V gene TRBV6-6 combines with J gene TRBJ2-7, with 9 bases matching TRBD2. The V gene end was trimmed by 2 bases and the J gene end by 4 bases; junction bases not matched to a gene: 9. CDR1 and CDR2 from the germline V gene are MNHNY and SVGAGI (reference sequence). CDR3 size: 16 residues.

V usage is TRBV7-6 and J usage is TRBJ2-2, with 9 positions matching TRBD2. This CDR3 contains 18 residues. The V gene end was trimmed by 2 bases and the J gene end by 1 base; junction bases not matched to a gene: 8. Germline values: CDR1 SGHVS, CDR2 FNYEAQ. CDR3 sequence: CASSLIGETSGNTGELFF. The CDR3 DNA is TGTGCCAGCAGCTTAATAGGGGAGACTAGCGGGAACACCGGGGAGCTGTTTTTT.